This record looks at one TCR beta chain sequence and its context. This specimen comes from a study of blood T cell repertoires in COVID-19. About the research overall: Samples representing acute and convalescent COVID-19 were sourced from the United States, Italy and Spain. T cells, B-cell-depleted T cells, or PBMCs supplied cDNA or gDNA.

The Seattle patients, enrolled during active infection, were followed longitudinally. Per the authors' pipeline: Estimation of nucleated cell counts was performed using reference gene primer amplification. Here immunoSEQ multiplex PCR was the method, and the copy in TCRdb shows in-frame clones only, minus some. V and J calls plus clone size are reproduced from that table; the DNA served to infer D and trimming. The table records roughly 400,000 clones, roughly 86% of them present only once. This CDR3 is built from 14 residues. V was shortened by 2 bases and J by 7 bases, with 9 bases between the two germline ends. Germline CDR1 and CDR2: SGHTA and FQGNSA.

This clonotype was obtained from a woman aged 60-75 years with COVID-19, enrolled during active disease. This chain connects TRBV7-2 to TRBJ1-6; a weak D match, TRBD1 (5 bases). The source material was peripheral blood. CDR3 sequence (DNA): TGTGCCAGCAGCTTAAGGACAACCAATTCACCCCTCCACTTT. It specifies CASSLRTTNSPLHF.